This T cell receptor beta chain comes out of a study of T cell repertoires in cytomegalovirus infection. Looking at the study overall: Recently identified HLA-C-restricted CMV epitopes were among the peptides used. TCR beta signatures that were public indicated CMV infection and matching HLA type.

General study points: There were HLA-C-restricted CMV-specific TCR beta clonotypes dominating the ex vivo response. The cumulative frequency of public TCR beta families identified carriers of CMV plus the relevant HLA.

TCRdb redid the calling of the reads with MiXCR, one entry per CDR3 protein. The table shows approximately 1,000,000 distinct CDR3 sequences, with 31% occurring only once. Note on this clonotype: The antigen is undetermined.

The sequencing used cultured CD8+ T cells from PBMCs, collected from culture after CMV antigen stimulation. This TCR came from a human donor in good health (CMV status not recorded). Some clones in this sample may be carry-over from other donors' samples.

CDR3 nucleotides: TGTGCCAGCAGCTCGGCTAACGAGCAGTACTTC. Residues: CASSSANEQYF. The chain uses TRBV12-3 or TRBV12-4 and TRBJ2-7; no reliable D call. CDR3 size: 11 residues. Trimming shortened V by 6 bases and J by 5 bases, and 8 bases separated the two germline ends.